This T cell receptor beta chain was captured in a study of T cell responses to AZD1222 COVID-19 vaccine. Overall study findings and caveats: Increased Spike-specific TCR breadth and depth were observed after two AZD1222 doses. With dominance at 160-218 and 743-854, vaccine-associated CD4 TCRs spanned spike.

The assay was immunoSEQ multiplex PCR, and TCRdb's table has in-frame clones only and misses some. The sample records fewer than 200,000 clones, around 88% being singletons. In regard to this clone: Its antigen is not known.

The specimen was peripheral blood, collected 28 days after the second AZD1222 dose. The receptor's source is an adult who received the AZD1222 COVID-19 vaccine.

Here the CDR3 reads CASRTGTERNTIYF. The CDR3 DNA reads TGTGCCAGCAGAACCGGGACAGAACGAAACACCATATATTTT. The genes are TRBV7-2 and TRBJ1-3, with 7 bases identical to TRBD1. CDR1 and CDR2 (germline): SGHTA, FQGNSA. J gave up 5 bases and V 6 bases, and 7 bases lay outside the gene matches. The CDR3 consists of 14 residues.